This T cell receptor (beta chain) was captured by sequencing in a study of cytomegalovirus exposure and HLA in healthy donors. PCR involved 60 Vbeta and 13 Jbeta primers. The protocol was immunoSEQ multiplex PCR, while the TCRdb copy is restricted to in-frame clones and leaves out a portion. The sample yields more than 100,000 clones, 74% seen once. V was clipped by 7 bases and J by 0 bases, with 10 bases between them. The CDR3 length is 14 residues. Germline loops: CDR1 SNHLY, CDR2 FYNNEI. Sequenced sample: PBMCs. The origin of this receptor is a woman aged 45-65 years in good health and CMV-seropositive. The gene calls are TRBV2 and TRBJ1-5; D remains unclear. The CDR3 DNA follows: TGTGCCAGCAAGGGAGGGCCTAGCAATCAGCCCCAGCATTTT. It is translated as CASKGGPSNQPQHF.